This T cell receptor beta chain was obtained from a study of early T cells in non-severe SARS-CoV-2 infection. Study-level background: From unsorted whole blood, bulk RNA was sequenced, and the chains remained unpaired. The study, taken as a whole, reports: VDJdb-based matching was biased toward anti-spike CD8 responses and missed private and CD4 specificities.

This clonotype was detected ten times or more. Antigen unknown. Attached unique molecular identifiers marked individual cDNA molecules. TCRdb called the 5' RACE reads again in MiXCR, with one record for every CDR3 protein. This table has 70,000 to 85,000 distinct CDR3 sequences, 10% to 15% appearing once. Material: whole blood. The clonotype originates from an adult who was a healthcare worker with PCR-confirmed SARS-CoV-2 infection or an uninfected control (not recorded which).

For the CDR3, the DNA is TGTGCCAGCAGCTTGTTAGCAGGGACAGATACGCAGTATTTT. Its protein product is CASSLLAGTDTQYF. The chain couples TRBV5-5 to TRBJ2-3; tentatively, D is TRBD1 (5 bases). This CDR3 region has 14 residues. CDR1 is SGHKS and CDR2 is YYEKEE in the germline V gene (reference sequence). Trimming stripped 1 base from V and 3 bases from J, with 9 bases between.